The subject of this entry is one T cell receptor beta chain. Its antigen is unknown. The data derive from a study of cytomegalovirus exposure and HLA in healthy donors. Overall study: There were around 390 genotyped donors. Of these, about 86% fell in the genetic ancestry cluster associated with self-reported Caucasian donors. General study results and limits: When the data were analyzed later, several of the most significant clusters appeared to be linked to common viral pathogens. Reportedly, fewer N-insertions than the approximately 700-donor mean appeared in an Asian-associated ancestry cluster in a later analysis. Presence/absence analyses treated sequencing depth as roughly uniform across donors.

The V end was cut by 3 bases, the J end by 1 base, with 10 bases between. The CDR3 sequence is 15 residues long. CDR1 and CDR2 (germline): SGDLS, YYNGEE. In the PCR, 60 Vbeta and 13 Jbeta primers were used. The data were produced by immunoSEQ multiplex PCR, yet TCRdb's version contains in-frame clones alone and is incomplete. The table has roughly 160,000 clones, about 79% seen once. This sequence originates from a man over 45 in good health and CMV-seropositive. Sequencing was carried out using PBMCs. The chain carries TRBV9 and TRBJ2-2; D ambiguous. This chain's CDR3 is CASSARVLNTGELFF. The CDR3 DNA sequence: TGTGCCAGCAGCGCCCGAGTTCTGAACACCGGGGAGCTGTTTTTT.